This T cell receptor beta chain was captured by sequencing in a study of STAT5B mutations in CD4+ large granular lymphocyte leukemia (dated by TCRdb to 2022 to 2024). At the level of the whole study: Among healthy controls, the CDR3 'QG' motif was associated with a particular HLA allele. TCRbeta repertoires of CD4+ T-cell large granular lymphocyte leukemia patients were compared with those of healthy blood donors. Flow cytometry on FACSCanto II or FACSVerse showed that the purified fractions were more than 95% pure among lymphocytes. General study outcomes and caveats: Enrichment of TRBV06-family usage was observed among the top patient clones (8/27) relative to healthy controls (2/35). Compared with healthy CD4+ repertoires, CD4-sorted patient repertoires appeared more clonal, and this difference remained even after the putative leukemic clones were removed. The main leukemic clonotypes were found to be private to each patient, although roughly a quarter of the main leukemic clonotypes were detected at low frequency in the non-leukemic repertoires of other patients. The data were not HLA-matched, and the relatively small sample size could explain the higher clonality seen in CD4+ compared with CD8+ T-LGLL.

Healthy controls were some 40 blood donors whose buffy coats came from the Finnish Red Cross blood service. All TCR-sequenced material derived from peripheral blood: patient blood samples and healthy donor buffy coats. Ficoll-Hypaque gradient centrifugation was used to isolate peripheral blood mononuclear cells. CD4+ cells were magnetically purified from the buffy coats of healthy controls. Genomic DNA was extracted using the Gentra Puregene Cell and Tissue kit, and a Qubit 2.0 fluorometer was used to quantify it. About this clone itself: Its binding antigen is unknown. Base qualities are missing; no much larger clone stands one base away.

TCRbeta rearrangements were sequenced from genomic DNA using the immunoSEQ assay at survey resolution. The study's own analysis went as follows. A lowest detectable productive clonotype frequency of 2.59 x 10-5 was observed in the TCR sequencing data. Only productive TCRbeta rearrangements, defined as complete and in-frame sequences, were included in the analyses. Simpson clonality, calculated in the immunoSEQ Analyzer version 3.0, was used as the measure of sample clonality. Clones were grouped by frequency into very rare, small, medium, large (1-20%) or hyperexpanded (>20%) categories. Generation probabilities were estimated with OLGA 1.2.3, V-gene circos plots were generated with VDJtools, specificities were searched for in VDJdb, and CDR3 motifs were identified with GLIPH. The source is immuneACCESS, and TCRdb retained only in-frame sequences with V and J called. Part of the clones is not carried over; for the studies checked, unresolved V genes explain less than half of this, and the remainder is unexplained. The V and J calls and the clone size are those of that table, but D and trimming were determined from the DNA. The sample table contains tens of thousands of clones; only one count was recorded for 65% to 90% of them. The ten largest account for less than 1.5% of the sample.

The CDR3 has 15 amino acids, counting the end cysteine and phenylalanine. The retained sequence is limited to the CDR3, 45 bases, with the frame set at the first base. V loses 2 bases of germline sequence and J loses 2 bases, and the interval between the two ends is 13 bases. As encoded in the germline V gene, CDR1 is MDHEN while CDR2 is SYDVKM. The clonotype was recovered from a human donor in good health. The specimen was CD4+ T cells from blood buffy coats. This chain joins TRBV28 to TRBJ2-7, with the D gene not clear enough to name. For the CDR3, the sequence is CASSLPLLGPYEQYF. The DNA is TGTGCCAGCAGTTTACCACTACTGGGCCCCTACGAGCAGTACTTC. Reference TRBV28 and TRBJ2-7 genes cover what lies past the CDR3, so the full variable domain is DVKVTQSSRYLVKRTGEKVFLECVQDMDHENMFWYRQDPGLGLRLIYFSYDVKMKEKGDIPEGYSVSREKKERFSLILESASTNQTSMYLCASSLPLLGPYEQYFGPGTRLTVT.